This T cell receptor beta chain stems from a study of cytomegalovirus exposure and HLA in healthy donors. This CDR3 is built from 13 residues. V was pared by 6 bases and J by 12 bases, with 13 bases of the junction left unmatched. CDR1 is MDHEN and CDR2 is SYDVKM in the germline V gene. The PCR had 60 Vbeta and 13 Jbeta primers. The assay was immunoSEQ multiplex PCR, and TCRdb's table has in-frame clones only and misses some. The sample yields about 150,000 clones, 80% to 90% seen once. The source material was PBMCs. The TCR comes from a man between 18 and 29 years old in good health and CMV-seronegative. V gene TRBV28 combines with J gene TRBJ2-7; 8 bases map to TRBD2. The chain's CDR3 is CASSLPGGGRGYF. The CDR3, as DNA: TGTGCCAGCAGCCTCCCCGGGGGGGGCCGAGGGTACTTC.